One sample yielded the 13 T cell receptor beta chains listed below, sequenced in a study of blood T cell repertoires in COVID-19. Only in-frame clones appear in the TCRdb table, and some are missing; sequencing was by immunoSEQ multiplex PCR. The profile shows about 270,000 clones, 85% of them singletons. The sequenced material came from peripheral blood. These TCRs come from a human donor in a cohort sampled during active COVID-19.

The V call is TRBV5-1, the J call TRBJ2-1; 8 nucleotides match TRBD2. The CDR3 runs 13 residues. In germline, CDR1 is SGHRS, CDR2 YFSETQ. J gave up 9 bases and V 6 bases, and 8 bases lay outside the gene matches. This CDR3 reads CASTLTGGSEQFF. The CDR3 DNA sequence: TGCGCCAGCACCCTCACGGGGGGGAGTGAGCAGTTCTTC.

The rearrangement uses TRBV18 and TRBJ2-6, with TRBD1 matching 8 bases. Per germline, CDR1 KGHSH and CDR2 LQKENI. V lost 1 base, J lost 0 bases, and 8 bases stayed unmatched. The CDR3 spans 19 residues. CDR3 nucleotide sequence: TGTGCCAGCTCACCACGTACAGGGGGTTTAGTCTCTGGGGCCAACGTCCTGACTTTC. The encoded protein is CASSPRTGGLVSGANVLTF.

The V and J genes are TRBV7-2 and TRBJ1-4; a possible D gene is TRBD1 (5 bases). Trimming stripped 3 bases from V and 7 bases from J, with 15 bases between. This CDR3 is built from 15 residues. Germline CDR1 reads SGHTA; CDR2 reads FQGNSA. This CDR3 reads CASSFSQGTGEKLFF. The CDR3 DNA reads TGTGCCAGCAGCTTTAGTCAGGGTACGGGTGAAAAACTGTTTTTT.

CDR3 in amino acids: CATSDLGAKGYNEQFF. CDR3 coding DNA: TGTGCCACCAGTGATTTGGGGGCAAAGGGCTACAATGAGCAGTTCTTC. The chain links TRBV24-1 to TRBJ2-1, with D perhaps TRBD1 (5 bases). Deletions cut 0 bases from V and 3 bases from J, with 11 bases between. The CDR3 loop spans 16 amino acids. Germline lookup yields CDR1 KGHDR and CDR2 SFDVKD.

The chain couples TRBV7-2 to TRBJ2-2; D might be TRBD2 (5 bases). The CDR3 extends over 13 amino acids. The germline V gene has CDR1 SGHTA and CDR2 FQGNSA. Trimming took off 3 bases at V and 5 bases at J, with 7 bases between the two ends. CDR3 sequence reads: CASSFRGTGELFF. CDR3 in DNA: TGTGCCAGCAGCTTCCGGGGAACCGGGGAGCTGTTTTTT.

The J gene is TRBJ2-1, the V gene TRBV7-8; 16 nucleotides line up with TRBD2. This CDR3 comprises 18 residues. The V and J ends lost 5 bases and 8 bases, in that order; junction bases with no gene match: 12. Germline assignment: CDR1 SGHVS and CDR2 FQNEAQ. CDR3 sequence: CASSLGLAGGLLFDEQFF. For the CDR3, the DNA is TGTGCCAGCAGCCTGGGACTAGCGGGAGGGCTTTTGTTTGATGAGCAGTTCTTC.

The gene calls are TRBV4-2 and TRBJ1-1; weak D call: TRBD1 (5 bases). This CDR3 has 15 residues. Germline loops: CDR1 LGHNA, CDR2 YNFKEQ. V lost 0 bases and J lost 7, with 15 bases in between. The CDR3 reads CASSQDRGFVGEAFF. CDR3 DNA sequence: TGTGCCAGCAGCCAAGATCGGGGGTTTGTGGGTGAAGCTTTCTTT.

This chain links TRBV28 with TRBJ2-1, with 9 bases matching TRBD1. The ends lost 5 bases at V and 0 bases at J; junction bases unmatched: 2. This CDR3 has 15 amino acids. Germline CDR1 MDHEN, CDR2 SYDVKM. The CDR3 nucleotides read TGTGCCAGCAGTGGGACAGGGAGCTCCTACAATGAGCAGTTCTTC. Its protein product is CASSGTGSSYNEQFF.

The V and J genes are TRBV19 and TRBJ2-7; 10 nucleotides match TRBD2. The CDR3 length is 16 residues. Germline-derived CDR1 and CDR2 are LNHDA and SQIVND (reference sequence). The V gene end was trimmed by 1 base and the J gene end by 3 bases; junction bases not matched to a gene: 6. CDR3 sequence (DNA): TGTGCCAGTAGTATAGCCCCGGGACTAGCGCTCTACGAGCAGTACTTC. This gives the protein CASSIAPGLALYEQYF.

The chain is built from TRBV6-5 and TRBJ1-6, with 7 bases fitting TRBD1. CDR1 and CDR2 (germline): MNHEY, SVGAGI. Trimming at V came to 2 bases and at J to 10 bases, leaving 5 bases not matched to a gene. CDR3 length: 14 residues. The CDR3 nucleotides read TGTGCCAGCAGTTACCAGGGGGAGCGATCACCCCTCCACTTT. Translating gives CASSYQGERSPLHF.

In its sample, this clone was seen many times. The chain links TRBV6-2 or TRBV6-3 to TRBJ2-7; D not resolved. CDR1 is MNHEY and CDR2 is SVGEGT in the germline V gene. Trimming shortened V by 3 bases and J by 3 bases, and 6 bases separated the two germline ends. CDR3 size: 12 residues. CDR3 protein: CASSYFGYEQYF. In DNA, the CDR3 is TGTGCCAGCAGTTATTTCGGCTACGAGCAGTACTTC.

The rearrangement uses TRBV27 and TRBJ1-1, with 9 bases identical to TRBD1. The CDR3 spans 16 residues. V shed 5 bases and J 1 base; nucleotides not matched to a gene: 8. The V gene's germline CDR1 is MNHEY and CDR2 SMNVEV (reference sequence). In nucleotides, the CDR3 is TGTGCCAGCAGTCGGGGACAGGGCGCCGGGAACACTGAAGCTTTCTTT. Protein sequence: CASSRGQGAGNTEAFF.

This chain joins TRBV6-5 and TRBJ1-5; no clear D gene. CDR1 MNHEY and CDR2 SVGAGI come from the germline V gene. V shed 10 bases and J shed 4 bases, with 17 bases lying between them. This CDR3 has 14 amino acids. In DNA form, the CDR3 reads TGTGCCACCAAAGAAGGGAGCGGGAATCAGCCCCAGCATTTT. It is translated as CATKEGSGNQPQHF.